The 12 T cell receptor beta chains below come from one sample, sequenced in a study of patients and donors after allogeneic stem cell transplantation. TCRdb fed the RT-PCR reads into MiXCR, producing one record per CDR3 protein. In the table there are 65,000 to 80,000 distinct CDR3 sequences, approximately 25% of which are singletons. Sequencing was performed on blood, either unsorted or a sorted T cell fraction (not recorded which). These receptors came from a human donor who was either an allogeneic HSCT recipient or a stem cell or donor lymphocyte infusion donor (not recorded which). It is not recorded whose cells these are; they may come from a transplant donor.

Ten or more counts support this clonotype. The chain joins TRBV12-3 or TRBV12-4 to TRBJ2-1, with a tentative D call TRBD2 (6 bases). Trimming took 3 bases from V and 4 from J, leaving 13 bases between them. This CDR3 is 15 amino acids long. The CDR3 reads CASSFGLATYNEQFF. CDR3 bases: TGTGCCAGCAGTTTTGGTCTAGCGACTTACAATGAGCAGTTCTTC.

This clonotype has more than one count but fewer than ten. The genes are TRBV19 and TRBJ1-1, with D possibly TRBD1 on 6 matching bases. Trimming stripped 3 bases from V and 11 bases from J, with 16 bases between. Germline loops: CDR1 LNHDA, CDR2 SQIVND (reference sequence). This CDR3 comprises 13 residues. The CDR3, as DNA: TGTGCCAGTAGTATGTGGGGGGGCCCTACGGCTTTCTTT. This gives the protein CASSMWGGPTAFF.

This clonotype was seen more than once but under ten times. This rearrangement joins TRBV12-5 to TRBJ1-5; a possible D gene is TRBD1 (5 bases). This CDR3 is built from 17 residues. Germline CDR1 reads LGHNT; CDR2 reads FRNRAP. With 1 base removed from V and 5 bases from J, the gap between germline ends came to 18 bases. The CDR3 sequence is CASGLGRGAIFYQPQHF. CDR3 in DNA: TGTGCTAGTGGTTTGGGGAGGGGTGCCATTTTCTATCAGCCCCAGCATTTT.

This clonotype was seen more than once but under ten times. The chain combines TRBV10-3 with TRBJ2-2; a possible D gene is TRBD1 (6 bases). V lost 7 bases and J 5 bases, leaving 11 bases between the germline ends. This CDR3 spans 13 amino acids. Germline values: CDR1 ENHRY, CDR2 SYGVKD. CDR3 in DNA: TGTGCCATCACACAGGGAGTAACCGGGGAGCTGTTTTTT. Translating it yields CAITQGVTGELFF.

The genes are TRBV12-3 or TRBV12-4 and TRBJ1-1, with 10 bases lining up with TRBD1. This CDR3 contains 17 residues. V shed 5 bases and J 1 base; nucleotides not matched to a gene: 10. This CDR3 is CASSLTTGGVWNTEAFF. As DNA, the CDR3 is TGTGCCAGCAGTCTTACGACAGGGGGCGTATGGAACACTGAAGCTTTCTTT.

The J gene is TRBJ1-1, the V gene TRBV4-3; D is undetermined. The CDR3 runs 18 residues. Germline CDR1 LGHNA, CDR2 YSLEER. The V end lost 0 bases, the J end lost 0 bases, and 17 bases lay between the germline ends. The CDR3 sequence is CASSQETPWQPMNTEAFF. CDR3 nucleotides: TGCGCCAGCAGCCAAGAAACTCCCTGGCAGCCCATGAACACTGAAGCTTTCTTT.

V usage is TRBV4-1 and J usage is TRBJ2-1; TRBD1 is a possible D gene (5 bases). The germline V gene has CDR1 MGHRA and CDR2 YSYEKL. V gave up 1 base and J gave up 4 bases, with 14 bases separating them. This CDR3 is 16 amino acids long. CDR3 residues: CASSQVRQPFYNEQFF. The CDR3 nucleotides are TGCGCCAGCAGCCAAGTCAGACAGCCTTTTTACAATGAGCAGTTCTTC.

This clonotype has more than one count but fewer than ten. CDR3 bases: TGTGCCAGCCGCCCTGGGGGTTATGAAAAACTGTTTTTT. Residues: CASRPGGYEKLFF. V is TRBV12-3 or TRBV12-4 and J is TRBJ1-4; D may be TRBD1 (5 bases). This CDR3 spans 13 amino acids. The germline V and J ends were trimmed by 8 bases and 6 bases, with 13 bases remaining between them.

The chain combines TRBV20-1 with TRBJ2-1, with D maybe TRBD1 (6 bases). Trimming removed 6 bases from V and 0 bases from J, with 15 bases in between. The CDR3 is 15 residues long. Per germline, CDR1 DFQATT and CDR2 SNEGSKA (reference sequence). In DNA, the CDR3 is TGCAGTGCGAGGACAGTCCAGAGCTCCTACAATGAGCAGTTCTTC. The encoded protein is CSARTVQSSYNEQFF.

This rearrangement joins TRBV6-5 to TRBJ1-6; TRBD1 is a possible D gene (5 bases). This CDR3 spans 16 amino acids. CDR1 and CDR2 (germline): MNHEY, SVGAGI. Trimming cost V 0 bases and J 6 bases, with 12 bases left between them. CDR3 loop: CASSYSRRQSNSPLHF. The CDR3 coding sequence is TGTGCCAGCAGTTACTCGCGGCGACAGTCTAATTCACCCCTCCACTTT.

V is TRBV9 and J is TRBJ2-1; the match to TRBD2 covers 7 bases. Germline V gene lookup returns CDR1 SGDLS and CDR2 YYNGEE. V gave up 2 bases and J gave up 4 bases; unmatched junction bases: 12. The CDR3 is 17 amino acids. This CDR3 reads CASSVYPLAGAYNEQFF. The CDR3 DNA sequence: TGTGCCAGCAGCGTCTACCCTCTGGCGGGAGCTTACAATGAGCAGTTCTTC. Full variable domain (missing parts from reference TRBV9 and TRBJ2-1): DSGVTQTPKHLITATGQRVTLRCSPRSGDLSVYWYQQSLDQGLQFLIQYYNGEERAKGNILERFSAQQFPDLHSELNLSSLELGDSALYFCASSVYPLAGAYNEQFFGPGTRLTVL.

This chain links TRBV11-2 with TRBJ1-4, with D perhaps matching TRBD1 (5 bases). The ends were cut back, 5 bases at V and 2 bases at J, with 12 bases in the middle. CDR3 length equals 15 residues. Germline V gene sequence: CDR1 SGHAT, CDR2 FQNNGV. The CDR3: CASSATGRTNEKLFF. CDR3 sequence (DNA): TGTGCCAGCAGCGCCACGGGACGGACTAATGAAAAACTGTTTTTT.